This T cell receptor (beta chain) came from a study of blood T cell repertoires in COVID-19. Study-wide background: Sites across the United States, Italy and Spain contributed samples from acute and convalescent COVID-19.

Looked up from germline, CDR1 is SGHTA and CDR2 is FQGNSA. CDR3 length equals 13 residues. V shed 3 bases and J shed 4 bases, with 7 bases lying between them. As handled by the study authors: Scientists estimated how many nucleated cells there were by amplifying reference gene primers. Sequencing used immunoSEQ multiplex PCR; TCRdb keeps in-frame clones, though not all of them. The DNA was the basis for D and trimming; V, J and clone size are from that table. The table records more than 70,000 clones, 65% to 90% of them present only once. The chain recombines TRBV7-2 with TRBJ2-1; maybe TRBD2 (5 bases). This clonotype was obtained from a man between 60 and 75 years old with acute or convalescent COVID-19. Sequencing was done on a sample of peripheral blood. Here the CDR3 reads CASSFSGYNEQFF. The CDR3 region has the DNA TGTGCCAGCAGCTTTTCGGGGTACAATGAGCAGTTCTTC.